These 20 T cell receptor beta chains originate from one sample sequenced in a study of patients and donors after allogeneic stem cell transplantation. TCRdb analysed the RT-PCR reads with MiXCR anew, one entry per CDR3 protein. The sample records hundreds of thousands of distinct CDR3 sequences, 16% being singletons. Input material: blood, either unsorted or a sorted T cell fraction (not recorded which). All receptors derive from a human donor who was either an allogeneic HSCT recipient or a stem cell or donor lymphocyte infusion donor (not recorded which). It is not recorded whose cells these are; they may come from a transplant donor.

In this sample, this clonotype turned up a few times. In DNA, the CDR3 is TGTGCCAGCAGAACAGGGGGCCGAAACACCATATATTTT. Amino acids: CASRTGGRNTIYF. The chain links TRBV6-1 to TRBJ1-3; TRBD1 aligns across 9 bases. Germline V lookup: CDR1 MNHNS, CDR2 SASEGT. The trim removed 6 bases at V and 5 bases at J, leaving 2 bases unmatched. The CDR3 runs 13 residues.

This clonotype was observed a handful of times. The CDR3 region has the DNA TGCAGCGTTGTTGATGACAGGAGGGAAACCTACGAGCAGTACTTC. This gives the protein CSVVDDRRETYEQYF. The chain uses TRBV29-1 and TRBJ2-7; D tentatively reads TRBD1 or TRBD2 (6 bases each). This CDR3 region has 15 residues. Germline-derived CDR1 and CDR2 are SQVTM and ANQGSEA. Trimming took 4 bases from V and 2 from J, leaving 18 bases between them.

CDR3 nucleotides: TGTGCCAGCAGTCCCACAGGAAAGTTAACCTACGAGCAGTACTTC. It is translated as CASSPTGKLTYEQYF. The V and J genes are TRBV11-2 and TRBJ2-7, with D possibly matching TRBD1 (5 bases). This CDR3 is 15 amino acids long. Germline V CDR1 and CDR2: SGHAT, FQNNGV. The germline V and J ends were trimmed by 6 bases and 2 bases, with 17 bases remaining between them.

Regarding this clonotype: At one end the junction does not follow the germline gene, possibly because of a read error. This chain's CDR3 is CASSCPDTSTDTQYF. The DNA for the CDR3 is TGTGCCAGCAGCTGCCCCGATACTAGCACCGATACGCAGTATTTT. The rearrangement links TRBV13 to TRBJ2-3; TRBD2 is a possible D gene (6 bases). CDR1 and CDR2 (germline): PRHDT, FYEKMQ (reference sequence). The CDR3 contains 15 residues.

The chain uses TRBV12-3 or TRBV12-4 and TRBJ1-5, with D unresolved. The length of the CDR3 is 17 residues. Trimming took off 0 bases at V and 0 bases at J, with 12 bases between the two ends. The CDR3, as DNA: TGTGCCAGCAGTTTAGCTGGAGCGGGCTATAGCAATCAGCCCCAGCATTTT. Residues: CASSLAGAGYSNQPQHF.

The gene calls are TRBV12-3 or TRBV12-4 and TRBJ1-1; D not certain. The CDR3 has 10 amino acids. Trimming took 4 bases from V and 5 from J, leaving 2 bases between them. The CDR3 DNA follows: TGTGCCAGCAGTTCGACTGAAGCTTTCTTT. Amino acids: CASSSTEAFF.

This sequence joins TRBV6-1 and TRBJ2-7, with D uncertain. The CDR3 runs to 13 residues. V was clipped by 10 bases and J by 0 bases, with 13 bases between them. CDR1 and CDR2 from the germline V gene are MNHNS and SASEGT. CDR3 sequence reads: CATAILISYEQYF. As DNA, the CDR3 is TGTGCCACCGCCATACTTATCTCCTACGAGCAGTACTTC.

The rearrangement joins TRBV4-3 to TRBJ1-4; no clear D gene. The CDR3 has 17 amino acids. V shed 2 bases and J shed 8 bases, with 21 bases lying between them. The germline CDR1 and CDR2 sequences are LGHNA and YSLEER. The CDR3: CASSQSSGFQVEEKLFF. DNA for the CDR3: TGCGCCAGCAGCCAAAGTTCCGGCTTTCAGGTAGAGGAAAAACTGTTTTTT.

The J gene is TRBJ2-3, the V gene TRBV20-1; 7 bases are a match to TRBD1. This CDR3 region has 14 residues. After removal of 4 bases from V and 0 bases from J, the junction contained 4 bases not matched to a gene. The germline gives CDR1 DFQATT, CDR2 SNEGSKA (reference sequence). This CDR3 reads CSATLTGSTDTQYF. As DNA, the CDR3 is TGCAGTGCTACTTTGACAGGGAGCACAGATACGCAGTATTTT.

This clonotype was picked up a small number of times. J is TRBJ2-1 and V is TRBV7-8; TRBD2 matches at 10 bases. This CDR3 region has 15 residues. After removal of 1 base from V and 10 bases from J, the junction contained 7 bases not matched to a gene. Germline V gene sequence: CDR1 SGHVS, CDR2 FQNEAQ. This chain's CDR3 is CASSLVPSGSGEQFF. CDR3 coding DNA: TGTGCCAGCAGCTTAGTCCCTAGCGGGAGTGGGGAGCAGTTCTTC.

V is TRBV2 and J is TRBJ1-4; 7 bases align to TRBD1. This CDR3 has 16 amino acids. The germline CDR1 and CDR2 sequences are SNHLY and FYNNEI. The trim removed 6 bases at V and 1 base at J, leaving 8 bases unmatched. In DNA form, the CDR3 reads TGTGCCAGCAGCGACAGGGATTGGAAAACTAATGAAAAACTGTTTTTT. The encoded protein is CASSDRDWKTNEKLFF.

This clonotype has just a few counts. This sequence joins TRBV18 and TRBJ2-1; 10 bases are shared with TRBD2. J was trimmed by 10 bases and V by 3 bases; bases with no gene match: 12. This CDR3 contains 16 residues. Germline CDR1 reads KGHSH; CDR2 reads LQKENI. DNA of the CDR3: TGTGCCAGCTCACCCCCAGGACTAGCGGCGGTTGGCGAGCAGTTCTTC. It encodes CASSPPGLAAVGEQFF.

This CDR3 reads CASSLGQGVRRETQYF. The CDR3 DNA is TGTGCCAGCAGCTTGGGGCAGGGGGTACGGAGAGAGACCCAGTACTTC. V gene TRBV5-6 combines with J gene TRBJ2-5; 7 bases are shared with TRBD1. The CDR3 totals 16 residues. The junction had 9 bases not matched to a gene; V was cut back by 0 bases and J by 4 bases. The germline V gene has CDR1 SGHDT and CDR2 YYEEEE.

There are a few counts of this clonotype. This chain links TRBV20-1 with TRBJ2-1; no clear D. This CDR3 spans 13 amino acids. Germline V gene sequence: CDR1 DFQATT, CDR2 SNEGSKA (reference sequence). The CDR3 is CMTDRAYYNEQFF. The CDR3, as DNA: TGCATGACCGACCGGGCCTACTACAATGAGCAGTTCTTC.

Ten or more counts support this clonotype. This chain joins TRBV9 and TRBJ2-2; D may correspond to TRBD1 or TRBD2 (5 bases each). The V and J ends lost 1 base and 3 bases respectively, with 19 bases between them. In germline, CDR1 is SGDLS, CDR2 YYNGEE. This CDR3 spans 18 amino acids. CDR3 nucleotides: TGTGCCAGCAGCGTAAAGGCCCCCACTAGGGGCGACACCGGGGAGCTGTTTTTT. It codes for CASSVKAPTRGDTGELFF.

V usage is TRBV24-1 and J usage is TRBJ2-5, with TRBD2 matching 7 bases. With 5 bases clipped from V and 5 bases from J, the junction kept 4 bases outside the gene matches. The CDR3 sequence is 13 residues long. Germline values: CDR1 KGHDR, CDR2 SFDVKD. CDR3 amino acids: CATSGGAGETQYF. In DNA, the CDR3 is TGTGCCACCAGTGGCGGAGCGGGGGAGACCCAGTACTTC.

The chain combines TRBV9 with TRBJ1-1; D is possibly TRBD1 (6 bases). V was cut by 4 bases and J by 1 base, with 14 bases left in between. The CDR3 is made up of 15 amino acids. Germline V gives CDR1 SGDLS, CDR2 YYNGEE. The CDR3 reads CASSPSSGENTEAFF. The CDR3 DNA reads as TGTGCCAGCAGCCCCTCTTCAGGGGAGAACACTGAAGCTTTCTTT.

Here the CDR3 reads CASSYSWEEISPLHF. The CDR3 DNA sequence: TGTGCCAGCAGTTACTCGTGGGAGGAAATTTCACCCCTCCACTTT. The V call is TRBV6-5, the J call TRBJ1-6; D is ambiguous. The V end lost 0 bases, the J end lost 9 bases, and 12 bases lay between the germline ends. There are 15 residues in the CDR3. The germline gives CDR1 MNHEY, CDR2 SVGAGI.

The chain couples TRBV18 to TRBJ2-7; TRBD2 agrees at 7 bases. The CDR3 runs 15 residues. J was trimmed by 0 bases and V by 2 bases; bases with no gene match: 4. The germline CDR1 and CDR2 sequences are KGHSH and LQKENI. The CDR3 here is CASSPRAGPSYEQYF. Written as DNA, the CDR3 is TGTGCCAGCTCACCAAGAGCGGGGCCCTCCTACGAGCAGTACTTC.

This chain's CDR3 is CASSQIFTEAFF. CDR3 DNA: TGTGCCAGCAGCCAAATATTCACTGAAGCTTTCTTT. The V call is TRBV3-1, the J call TRBJ1-1; no firm D call. With 2 bases removed from V and 4 bases from J, the gap between germline ends came to 5 bases. The CDR3 runs to 12 residues. CDR1 is LGHDT, CDR2 YNNKEL, per germline (reference sequence).